This T cell receptor (beta chain) derives from a study of shared clonotypes between healthy human individuals. For each subset, genomic DNA was distributed in equal portions over several immunoSEQ plates. Only in-frame clones appear in the TCRdb table, and some are missing; sequencing was by immunoSEQ multiplex PCR. The sample includes about half a million clones, over 70% of them seen just once. Specimen: PBMCs. The origin of this receptor is a woman aged 40-49 years in good health. Some clones in this sample may be carry-over from other donors' samples.

As DNA, the CDR3 is TGTGCCAGTAGTCACGGACGGAGCTCTGGAAACACCATATATTTT. As protein: CASSHGRSSGNTIYF. This rearrangement joins TRBV19 to TRBJ1-3; D unclear. Trimming took 5 bases from V and 0 from J, leaving 11 bases between them. Germline V gene lookup returns CDR1 LNHDA and CDR2 SQIVND (reference sequence). The CDR3 totals 15 residues.